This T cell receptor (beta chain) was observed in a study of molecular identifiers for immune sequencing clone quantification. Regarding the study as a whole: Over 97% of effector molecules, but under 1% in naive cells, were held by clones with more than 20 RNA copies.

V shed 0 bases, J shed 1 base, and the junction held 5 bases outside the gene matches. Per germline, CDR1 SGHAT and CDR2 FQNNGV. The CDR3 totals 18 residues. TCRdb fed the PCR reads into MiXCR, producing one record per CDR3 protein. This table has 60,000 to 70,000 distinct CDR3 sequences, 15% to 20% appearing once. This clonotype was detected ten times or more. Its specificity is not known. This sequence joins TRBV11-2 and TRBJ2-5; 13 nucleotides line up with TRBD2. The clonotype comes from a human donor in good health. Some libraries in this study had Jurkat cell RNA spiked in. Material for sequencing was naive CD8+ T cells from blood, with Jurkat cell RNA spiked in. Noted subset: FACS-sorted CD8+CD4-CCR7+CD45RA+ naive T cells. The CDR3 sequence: CASSLDRTSGGTQETQYF. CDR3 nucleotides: TGTGCCAGCAGCTTAGATAGGACTAGCGGGGGTACCCAAGAGACCCAGTACTTC.